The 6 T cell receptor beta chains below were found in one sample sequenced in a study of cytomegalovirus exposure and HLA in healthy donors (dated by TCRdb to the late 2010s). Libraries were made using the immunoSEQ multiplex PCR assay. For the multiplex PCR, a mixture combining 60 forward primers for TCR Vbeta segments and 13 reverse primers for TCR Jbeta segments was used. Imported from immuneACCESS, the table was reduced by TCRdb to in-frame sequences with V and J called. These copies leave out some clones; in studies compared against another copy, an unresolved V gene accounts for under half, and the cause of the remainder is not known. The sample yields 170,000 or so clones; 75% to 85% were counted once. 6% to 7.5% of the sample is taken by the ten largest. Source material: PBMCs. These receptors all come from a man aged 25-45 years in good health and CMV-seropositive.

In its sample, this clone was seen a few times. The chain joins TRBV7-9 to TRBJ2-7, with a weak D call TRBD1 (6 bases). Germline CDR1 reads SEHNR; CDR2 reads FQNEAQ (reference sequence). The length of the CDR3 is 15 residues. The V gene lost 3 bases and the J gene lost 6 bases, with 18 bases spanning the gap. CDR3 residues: CASSFSPTGTTEQYF. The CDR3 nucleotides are TGTGCCAGCAGCTTCTCACCAACAGGGACAACCGAGCAGTACTTC. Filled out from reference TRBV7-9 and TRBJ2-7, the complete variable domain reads DTGVSQNPRHKITKRGQNVTFRCDPISEHNRLYWYRQTLGQGPEFLTYFQNEAQLEKSRLLSDRFSAERPKGSFSTLEIQRTEQGDSAMYLCASSFSPTGTTEQYFGPGTRLTVT.

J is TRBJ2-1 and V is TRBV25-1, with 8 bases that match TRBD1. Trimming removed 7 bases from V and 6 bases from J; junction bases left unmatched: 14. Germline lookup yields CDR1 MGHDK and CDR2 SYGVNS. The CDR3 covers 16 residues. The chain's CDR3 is CASIKAGGHSRNEQFF. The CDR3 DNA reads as TGTGCCAGCATTAAAGCAGGGGGCCACAGCCGCAATGAGCAGTTCTTC.

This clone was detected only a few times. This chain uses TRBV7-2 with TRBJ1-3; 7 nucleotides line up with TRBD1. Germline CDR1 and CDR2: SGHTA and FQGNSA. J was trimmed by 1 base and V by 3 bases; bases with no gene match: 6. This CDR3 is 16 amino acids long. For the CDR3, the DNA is TGTGCCAGCAGCTTCCGACAGGGTTCGTCTGGAAACACCATATATTTT. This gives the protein CASSFRQGSSGNTIYF. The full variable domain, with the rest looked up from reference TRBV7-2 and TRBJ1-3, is GAGVSQSPSNKVTEKGKDVELRCDPISGHTALYWYRQSLGQGLEFLIYFQGNSAPDKSGLPSDRFSAERTGGSVSTLTIQRTQQEDSAVYLCASSFRQGSSGNTIYFGEGSWLTVV.

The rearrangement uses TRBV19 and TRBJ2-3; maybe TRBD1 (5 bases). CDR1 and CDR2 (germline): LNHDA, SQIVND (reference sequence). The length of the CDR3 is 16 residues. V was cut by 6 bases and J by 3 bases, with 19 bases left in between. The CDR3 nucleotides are TGTGCCAGTAGCAAGACAGTAGTTTTTAGGACAGATACGCAGTATTTT. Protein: CASSKTVVFRTDTQYF.

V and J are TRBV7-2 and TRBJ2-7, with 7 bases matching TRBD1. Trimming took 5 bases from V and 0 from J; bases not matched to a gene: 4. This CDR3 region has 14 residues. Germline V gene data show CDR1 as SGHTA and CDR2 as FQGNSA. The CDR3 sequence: CASSGTVSSYEQYF. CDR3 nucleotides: TGTGCCAGCAGCGGGACAGTTAGCTCCTACGAGCAGTACTTC.

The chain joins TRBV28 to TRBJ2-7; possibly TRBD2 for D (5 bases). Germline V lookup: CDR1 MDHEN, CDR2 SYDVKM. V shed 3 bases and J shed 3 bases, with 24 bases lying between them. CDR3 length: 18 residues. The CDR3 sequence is CASSFLRFWQSGDYEQYF. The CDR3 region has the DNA TGTGCCAGCAGTTTCCTTCGTTTTTGGCAGTCCGGGGACTACGAGCAGTACTTC.